Given below is one TCR beta chain in context. Germline is not matched at one junction end, which may reflect a read error. The data originate from a study of metastatic and nonmetastatic thyroid tumors. In the authors' methods: Built for papillary thyroid cancer, a distant-metastasis classifier drew on CDR3 differences across clinicopathological groups. With MiXCR, TCRdb reprocessed the PCR reads. These V and J calls rely on TCRdb rather than the paper's analysis. This table has around 4,300 clones, about two fifths appearing once. Thyroid surgery took place with no prior treatment in any patient. Germline V lookup: CDR1 ENHRY, CDR2 SYGVKD. The CDR3 totals 14 residues.

Sequenced material: tumor tissue. The rearrangement joins TRBV10-3 to TRBJ2-7, with D unclear. The clonotype originates from a male donor with papillary thyroid cancer or a benign thyroid nodule (not recorded which). Some clones in this sample may be carry-over from other donors' samples. CDR3 loop: CASSYGSPPYEQYF. The CDR3, as DNA: TGTGCCAGCAGTTACGGGTCGCCTCCCTACGAGCAGTACTTC.